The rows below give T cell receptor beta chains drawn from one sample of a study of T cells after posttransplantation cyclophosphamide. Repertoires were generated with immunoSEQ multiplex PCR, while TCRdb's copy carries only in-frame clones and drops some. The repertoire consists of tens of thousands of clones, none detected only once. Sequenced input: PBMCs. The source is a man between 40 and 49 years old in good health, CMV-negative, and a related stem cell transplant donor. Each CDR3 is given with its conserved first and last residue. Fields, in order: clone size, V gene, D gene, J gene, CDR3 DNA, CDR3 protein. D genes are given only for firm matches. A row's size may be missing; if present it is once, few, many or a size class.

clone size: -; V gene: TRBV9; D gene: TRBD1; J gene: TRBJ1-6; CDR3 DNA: TGTGCCAGTACCAAAAACTCGGACAGGGGGCTTTCACCCCTCCACTTT; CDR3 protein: CASTKNSDRGLSPLHF
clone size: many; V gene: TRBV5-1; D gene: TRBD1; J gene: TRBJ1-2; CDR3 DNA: TGCGCCAGCAGCCCGGGGACAGGGAGGGTGGTAGACTATGGCTACACCTTC; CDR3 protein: CASSPGTGRVVDYGYTF
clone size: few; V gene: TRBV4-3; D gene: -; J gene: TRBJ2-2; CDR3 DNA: TGCGCCAGCAGCCAAGATTCAGGGTCGAACACCGGGGAGCTGTTTTTT; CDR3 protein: CASSQDSGSNTGELFF
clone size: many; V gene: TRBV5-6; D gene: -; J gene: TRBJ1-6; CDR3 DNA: TGTGCCAGCAGCTTAGGCAGGGGAACCTATAATTCACCCCTCCACTTT; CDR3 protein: CASSLGRGTYNSPLHF
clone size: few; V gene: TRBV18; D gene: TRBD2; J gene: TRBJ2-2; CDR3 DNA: TGTGCCAGCTCACCCGGGAGGGGCGCGACTAACACCGGGGAGCTGTTTTTT; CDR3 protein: CASSPGRGATNTGELFF
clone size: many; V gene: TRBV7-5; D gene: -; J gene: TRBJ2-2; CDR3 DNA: TGTGCCAGAAGCTTAGCCAAGCGGGACATCCCGAACACCGGGGAGCTGTTTTTT; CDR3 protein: CARSLAKRDIPNTGELFF
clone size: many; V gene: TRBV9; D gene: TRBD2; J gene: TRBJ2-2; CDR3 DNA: TGTGCCAGCAGCCCCCCGGCTAGCGGGGGGGCCGGGACCGGGGAGCTGTTTTTT; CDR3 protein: CASSPPASGGAGTGELFF
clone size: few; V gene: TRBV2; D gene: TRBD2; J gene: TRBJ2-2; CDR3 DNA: TGTGCCAGCAGTGCCCCGGCGGGAAGCGGGGGGGTCGGGGAGCTGTTTTTT; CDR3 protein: CASSAPAGSGGVGELFF
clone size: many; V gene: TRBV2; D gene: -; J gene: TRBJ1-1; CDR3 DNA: TGTGCCAGCAGGCTACAGTCCAGGAACACTGAAGCTTTCTTT; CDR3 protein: CASRLQSRNTEAFF
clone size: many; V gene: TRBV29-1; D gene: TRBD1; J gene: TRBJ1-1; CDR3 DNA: TGCAGCGTCTCGGACAGGGGCTTAATGAACACTGAAGCTTTCTTT; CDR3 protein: CSVSDRGLMNTEAFF
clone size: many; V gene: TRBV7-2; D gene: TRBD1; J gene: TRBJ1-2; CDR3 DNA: TGTGCCAGCAGCCGCGGACAGGCCAGAGGTGACTATGGCTACACCTTC; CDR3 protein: CASSRGQARGDYGYTF
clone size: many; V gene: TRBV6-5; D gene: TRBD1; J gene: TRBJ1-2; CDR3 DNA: TGTGCCAGCGCCGCCGGGACAGGGGGCATCTATGGCTACACCTTC; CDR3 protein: CASAAGTGGIYGYTF
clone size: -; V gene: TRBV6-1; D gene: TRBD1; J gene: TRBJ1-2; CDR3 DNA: TGTGCCAGCAGTACGGGACAGTTTTATGGCTACACCTTC; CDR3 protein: CASSTGQFYGYTF
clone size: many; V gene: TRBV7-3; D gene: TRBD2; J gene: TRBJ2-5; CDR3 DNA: TGTGCCAGCAGCTTAGGAAGGACTAGCGGGAGGAGTTATATAGAGACCCAGTACTTC; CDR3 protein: CASSLGRTSGRSYIETQYF
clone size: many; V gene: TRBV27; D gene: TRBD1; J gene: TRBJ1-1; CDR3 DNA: TGTGCCAGCACAGAAAGGGGGCTAAGAAAGGTTGAAGCTTTCTTT; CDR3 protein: CASTERGLRKVEAFF
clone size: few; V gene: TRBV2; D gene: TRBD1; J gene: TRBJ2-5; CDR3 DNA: TGTGCCAGCAGACGGGCAGGGGGCGCGAAGACCCAGTACTTC; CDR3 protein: CASRRAGGAKTQYF
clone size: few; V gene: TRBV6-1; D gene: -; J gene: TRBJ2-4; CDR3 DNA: TGTGCCAGCAGTGAAGGCCGAGCAATCCTAGCCAAAAACATTCAGTACTTC; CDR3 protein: CASSEGRAILAKNIQYF
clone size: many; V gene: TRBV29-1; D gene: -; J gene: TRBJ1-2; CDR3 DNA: TGCAGCGTTAAAGGAGGCTTCGGGACATCTAACTATGGCTACACCTTC; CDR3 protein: CSVKGGFGTSNYGYTF
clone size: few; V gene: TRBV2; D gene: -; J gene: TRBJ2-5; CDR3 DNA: TGTGCCAGCATCCGCAGCAACCAGGTGGAGACCCAGTACTTC; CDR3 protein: CASIRSNQVETQYF
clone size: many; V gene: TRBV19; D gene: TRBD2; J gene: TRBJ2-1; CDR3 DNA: TGTGCTAGTAGCAATATCCCCGGGACTAGGACCGGGGGTGAGCAGTTCTTC; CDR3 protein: CASSNIPGTRTGGEQFF
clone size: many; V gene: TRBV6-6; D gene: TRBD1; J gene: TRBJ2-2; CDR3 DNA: TGTGCCAGCAGTCAACGACGGACAGGGGGCCTTCGGGAGCTGTTTTTT; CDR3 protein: CASSQRRTGGLRELFF
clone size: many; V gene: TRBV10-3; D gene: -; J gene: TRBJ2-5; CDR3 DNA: TGTGCCACCGAGGCCCGGTTGGAAGAGACCCAGTACTTC; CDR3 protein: CATEARLEETQYF